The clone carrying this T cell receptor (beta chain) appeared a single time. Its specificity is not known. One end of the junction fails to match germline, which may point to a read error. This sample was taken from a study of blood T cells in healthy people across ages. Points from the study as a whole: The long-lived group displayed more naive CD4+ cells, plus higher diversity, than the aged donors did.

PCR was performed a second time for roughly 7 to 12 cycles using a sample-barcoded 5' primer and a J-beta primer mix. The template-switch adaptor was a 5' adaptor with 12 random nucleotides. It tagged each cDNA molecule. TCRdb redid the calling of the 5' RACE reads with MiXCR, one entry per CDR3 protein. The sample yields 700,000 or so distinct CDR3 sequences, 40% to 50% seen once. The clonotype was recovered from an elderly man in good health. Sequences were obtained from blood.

This CDR3 is CASSLGLSAGGLFF. The CDR3 bases are TGCGCCAGCAGCTTGGGGCTTTCCGCCGGGGGGCTGTTTTTT. The chain combines TRBV5-1 with TRBJ2-2, with D possibly TRBD2 on 6 matching bases. This CDR3 region has 14 residues. Germline V gene lookup returns CDR1 SGHRS and CDR2 YFSETQ.